One and the same sample provided the 18 T cell receptor beta chains below, sequenced in a study of cytomegalovirus exposure and HLA in healthy donors. With 60 Vbeta and 13 Jbeta primers, the PCR was carried out. TCRdb's table, derived via immunoSEQ multiplex PCR, lists solely in-frame clones and lacks some. The table includes some 65,000 clones, over 50% detected once. Sample: PBMCs. These receptors were collected from a man aged 30-40 years in good health and CMV-seronegative.

The CDR3, as DNA: TGCAGCGTTGATCTGGGCTACACCTTC. This sequence encodes CSVDLGYTF. V and J are TRBV29-1 and TRBJ1-2; D not certain. CDR1 and CDR2 from the germline V gene are SQVTM and ANQGSEA. CDR3 length: 9 amino acids. V lost 3 bases, J lost 8 bases, and 4 bases lay in between.

J is TRBJ1-2 and V is TRBV15; 8 bases fit TRBD1. J lost 7 bases, V lost 3 bases, and 7 bases had no gene match. Germline V lookup: CDR1 LNHNV, CDR2 YYDKDF (reference sequence). The CDR3 is 14 residues long. CDR3 sequence (DNA): TGTGCCACCAGCAGGGACAGGGTATACGGTGGCTACACCTTC. Translated, it gives CATSRDRVYGGYTF.

The rearrangement uses TRBV7-9 and TRBJ1-2; maybe TRBD1 (5 bases). The CDR3 is 13 amino acids. Trimming removed 1 base at V and 5 bases at J, with 8 bases between. Germline CDR1 and CDR2: SEHNR and FQNEAQ (reference sequence). CDR3 nucleotide sequence: TGTGCCAGCAGCTTAGGCTCAGGGTATGGCTACACCTTC. Translating gives CASSLGSGYGYTF.

The CDR3 coding sequence is TGTGCCAGCAGCAAACAGGGCCTCCTATACGAGCAGTACTTC. Translated, it gives CASSKQGLLYEQYF. This chain links TRBV7-9 with TRBJ2-7; D possibly corresponds to TRBD1 (6 bases). There are 14 residues in the CDR3. The germline V gene encodes CDR1 SEHNR and CDR2 FQNEAQ (reference sequence). Trimming took 5 bases from V and 4 from J, leaving 15 bases between them.

This clone occurred once. The J gene is TRBJ2-5, the V gene TRBV29-1; D gene uncertain. CDR1 is SQVTM and CDR2 is ANQGSEA in the germline V gene. Trimming stripped 2 bases from V and 1 base from J, with 11 bases between. The CDR3 is 14 amino acids. CDR3 in DNA: TGCAGCGTTGAAAGTTGGTTCAGCCAAGAGACCCAGTACTTC. It translates to CSVESWFSQETQYF.

Of note for this clone: Germline and junction disagree at one end, which may indicate a read error. The V and J genes are TRBV5-4 and TRBJ1-2; D is possibly TRBD1 (6 bases). In germline, CDR1 is SGHNT, CDR2 YYREEE (reference sequence). This CDR3 is built from 15 residues. The CDR3 DNA follows: TGTGCCAGCAGCTTGGGTGAGACAGGCCTATATGGTTACACCTTC. This translates into CASSLGETGLYGYTF.

V is TRBV7-9 and J is TRBJ2-5; TRBD1 matches at 8 bases. CDR3 length: 14 residues. Germline assignment: CDR1 SEHNR and CDR2 FQNEAQ (reference sequence). V was pared by 5 bases and J by 7 bases, with 9 bases of the junction left unmatched. The CDR3 region has the DNA TGTGCCAGCAGCCTTGTGATACAGGGGGGGACCCAGTACTTC. Protein product: CASSLVIQGGTQYF.

This clone was seen more than once but under ten times. The J gene is TRBJ2-7, the V gene TRBV4-1; TRBD2 is a possible D gene (6 bases). The V end lost 2 bases, the J end lost 3 bases, and 11 bases lay between the germline ends. CDR1 MGHRA and CDR2 YSYEKL come from the germline V gene. The CDR3 is 14 amino acids. The CDR3 bases are TGCGCCAGCAGCCAAAATGGCGGGATCTACGAGCAGTACTTC. Its translation is CASSQNGGIYEQYF.

The chain combines TRBV6-6 with TRBJ2-2; TRBD2 aligns across 10 bases. CDR1 MNHNY and CDR2 SVGAGI come from the germline V gene (reference sequence). This CDR3 has 15 residues. After removal of 4 bases from V and 6 bases from J, the junction contained 5 bases not matched to a gene. As DNA, the CDR3 is TGTGCCAGCAGTTTATCAGCGGGGGGGCCCGGGGAGCTGTTTTTT. Its translation is CASSLSAGGPGELFF.

This clone was observed once. This chain links TRBV2 with TRBJ1-1, with D possibly TRBD1 on 6 matching bases. V lost 7 bases, J lost 5 bases, and 26 bases lay in between. The CDR3 totals 17 residues. Germline V gene lookup returns CDR1 SNHLY and CDR2 FYNNEI. The CDR3 region is CASTRIGGAGLVTEAFF. For the CDR3, the DNA is TGTGCCAGCACCCGAATCGGGGGGGCAGGGTTGGTAACTGAAGCTTTCTTT. Supplemented by reference TRBV2 and TRBJ1-1, the full variable domain reads EPEVTQTPSHQVTQMGQEVILRCVPISNHLYFYWYRQILGQKVEFLVSFYNNEISEKSEIFDDQFSVERPDGSNFTLKIRSTKLEDSAMYFCASTRIGGAGLVTEAFFGQGTRLTVV.

The genes are TRBV5-1 and TRBJ1-2; the match to TRBD1 covers 10 bases. The CDR3 has 15 amino acids. The V gene's germline CDR1 is SGHRS and CDR2 YFSETQ. The V and J ends lost 4 bases and 4 bases, in that order; junction bases with no gene match: 7. The CDR3 region has the DNA TGCGCCAGCAGCCCCAGGACAGGGGGAAGCTATGGCTACACCTTC. Its translation: CASSPRTGGSYGYTF. The full variable domain, with the rest looked up from reference TRBV5-1 and TRBJ1-2, is KAGVTQTPRYLIKTRGQQVTLSCSPISGHRSVSWYQQTPGQGLQFLFEYFSETQRNKGNFPGRFSGRQFSNSRSEMNVSTLELGDSALYLCASSPRTGGSYGYTFGSGTRLTVV.

This chain joins TRBV29-1 and TRBJ2-3; 7 bases line up with TRBD1. The CDR3 is 13 residues long. V shed 6 bases and J 4 bases; nucleotides not matched to a gene: 7. The germline gives CDR1 SQVTM, CDR2 ANQGSEA. The CDR3 region is CSVVSTGADTQYF. CDR3 bases: TGCAGCGTCGTATCAACAGGGGCAGATACGCAGTATTTT.

This sequence joins TRBV6-1 and TRBJ2-1, with 8 nucleotides matching TRBD2. CDR3 size: 16 residues. The V gene end was trimmed by 0 bases and the J gene end by 10 bases; junction bases not matched to a gene: 11. In germline, CDR1 is MNHNS, CDR2 SASEGT. The CDR3 DNA reads TGTGCCAGCAGTGAAGCCCTCGGGGGGGGAGTAGAGGAGCAGTTCTTC. It translates to CASSEALGGGVEEQFF.

This chain links TRBV18 with TRBJ2-5; D might be TRBD1 (5 bases). This CDR3 comprises 14 residues. The germline gives CDR1 KGHSH, CDR2 LQKENI. Trimming removed 2 bases from V and 1 base from J, with 8 bases in between. The chain's CDR3 is CASSPGASQETQYF. The CDR3 coding sequence is TGTGCCAGCTCACCAGGGGCATCCCAAGAGACCCAGTACTTC.

The V gene is TRBV11-1, the J gene TRBJ2-7; TRBD1 matches at 8 bases. The CDR3 contains 14 residues. After removal of 5 bases from V and 6 bases from J, the junction contained 9 bases not matched to a gene. In germline, CDR1 is SGHAT, CDR2 FQDESV (reference sequence). CDR3 coding DNA: TGTGCCAGCAGCCAAGGACAGGGTAGGGGCGAGCAGTACTTC. Its protein is CASSQGQGRGEQYF. The full variable domain, rest sourced from reference TRBV11-1 and TRBJ2-7, is EAEVAQSPRYKITEKSQAVAFWCDPISGHATLYWYRQILGQGPELLVQFQDESVVDDSQLPKDRFSAERLKGVDSTLKIQPAELGDSAMYLCASSQGQGRGEQYFGPGTRLTVT.

V and J are TRBV5-1 and TRBJ2-5; TRBD1 aligns across 7 bases. The last part of the DNA fits TRBJ2-7 better; the J call may be wrong. The CDR3 extends over 15 amino acids. Germline assignment: CDR1 SGHRS and CDR2 YFSETQ. The CDR3 is CASSRPGQSSYEQYF. The CDR3 DNA follows: TGCGCCAGCAGCCGCCCGGGACAGAGCTCCTACGAGCAGTACTTC.

J is TRBJ1-1 and V is TRBV5-4; a possible D gene is TRBD1 (5 bases). V lost 4 bases and J 5 bases, leaving 12 bases between the germline ends. The CDR3 covers 13 residues. Germline V gene sequence: CDR1 SGHNT, CDR2 YYREEE (reference sequence). CDR3 loop: CASSARGLTEAFF. In DNA form, the CDR3 reads TGTGCCAGCAGCGCCCGGGGGTTGACTGAAGCTTTCTTT.

The V gene is TRBV6-1, the J gene TRBJ2-3, with D perhaps matching TRBD1 (5 bases). Trimming stripped 1 base from V and 2 bases from J, with 10 bases between. The CDR3 has 15 residues. From germline, CDR1 is MNHNS and CDR2 SASEGT. CDR3 protein: CASSEGQLLTDTQYF. Written as DNA, the CDR3 is TGTGCCAGCAGTGAAGGACAGCTCCTCACAGATACGCAGTATTTT.